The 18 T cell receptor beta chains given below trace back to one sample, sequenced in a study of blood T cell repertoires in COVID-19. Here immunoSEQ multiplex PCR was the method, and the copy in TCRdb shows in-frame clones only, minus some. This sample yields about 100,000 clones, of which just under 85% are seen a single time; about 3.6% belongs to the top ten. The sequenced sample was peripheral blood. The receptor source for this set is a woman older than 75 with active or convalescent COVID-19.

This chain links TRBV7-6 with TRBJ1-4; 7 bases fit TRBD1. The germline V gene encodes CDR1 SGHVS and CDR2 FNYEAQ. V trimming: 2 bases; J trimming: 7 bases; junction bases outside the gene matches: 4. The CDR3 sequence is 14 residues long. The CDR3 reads CASSLRGPGEKLFF. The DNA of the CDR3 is TGTGCCAGCAGCTTAAGGGGGCCGGGTGAAAAACTGTTTTTT.

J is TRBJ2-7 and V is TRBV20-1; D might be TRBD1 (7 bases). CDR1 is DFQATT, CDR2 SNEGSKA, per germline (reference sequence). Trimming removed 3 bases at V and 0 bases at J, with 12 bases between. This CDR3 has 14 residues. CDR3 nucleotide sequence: TGCAGTGCTAGTGCCAGGGGGGCCTCCTACGAGCAGTACTTC. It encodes CSASARGASYEQYF.

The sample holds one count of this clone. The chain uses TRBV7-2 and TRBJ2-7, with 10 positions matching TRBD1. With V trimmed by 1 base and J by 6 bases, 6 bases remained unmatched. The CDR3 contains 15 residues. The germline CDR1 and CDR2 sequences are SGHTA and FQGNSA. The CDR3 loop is CASSLDATGGTEQYF. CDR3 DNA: TGTGCCAGCAGCTTAGACGCGACAGGGGGCACCGAGCAGTACTTC.

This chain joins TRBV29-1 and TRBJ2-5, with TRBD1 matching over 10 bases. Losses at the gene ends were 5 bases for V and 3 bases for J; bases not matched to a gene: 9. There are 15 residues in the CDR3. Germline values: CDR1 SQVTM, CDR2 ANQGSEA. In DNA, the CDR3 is TGCAGCGTTATCCGGGACAGGGGACGCGAAGAGACCCAGTACTTC. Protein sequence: CSVIRDRGREETQYF.

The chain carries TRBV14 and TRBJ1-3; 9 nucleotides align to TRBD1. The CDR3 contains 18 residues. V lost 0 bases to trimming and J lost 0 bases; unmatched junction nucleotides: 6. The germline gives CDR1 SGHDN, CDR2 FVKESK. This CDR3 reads CASSQEGTGLSSGNTIYF. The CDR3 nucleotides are TGTGCCAGCAGCCAAGAGGGGACAGGGCTCTCCTCTGGAAACACCATATATTTT. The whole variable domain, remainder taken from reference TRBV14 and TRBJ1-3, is EAGVTQFPSHSVIEKGQTVTLRCDPISGHDNLYWYRRVMGKEIKFLLHFVKESKQDESGMPNNRFLAERTGGTYSTLKVQPAELEDSGVYFCASSQEGTGLSSGNTIYFGEGSWLTVV.

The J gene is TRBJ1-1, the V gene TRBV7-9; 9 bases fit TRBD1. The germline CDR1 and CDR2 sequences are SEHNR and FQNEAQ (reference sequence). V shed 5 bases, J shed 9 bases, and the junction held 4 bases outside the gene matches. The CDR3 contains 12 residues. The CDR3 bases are TGTGCCAGCAGCCAAGGGACAGGGAAAGCTTTCTTT. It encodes CASSQGTGKAFF. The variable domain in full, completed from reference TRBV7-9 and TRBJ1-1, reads DTGVSQNPRHKITKRGQNVTFRCDPISEHNRLYWYRQTLGQGPEFLTYFQNEAQLEKSRLLSDRFSAERPKGSFSTLEIQRTEQGDSAMYLCASSQGTGKAFFGQGTRLTVV.

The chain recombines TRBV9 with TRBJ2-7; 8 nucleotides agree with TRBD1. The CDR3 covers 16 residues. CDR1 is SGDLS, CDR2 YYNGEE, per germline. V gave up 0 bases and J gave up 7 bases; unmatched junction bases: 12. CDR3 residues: CASSVGFGQGAREQYF. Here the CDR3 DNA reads TGTGCCAGCAGCGTAGGATTCGGGCAGGGGGCAAGGGAGCAGTACTTC.

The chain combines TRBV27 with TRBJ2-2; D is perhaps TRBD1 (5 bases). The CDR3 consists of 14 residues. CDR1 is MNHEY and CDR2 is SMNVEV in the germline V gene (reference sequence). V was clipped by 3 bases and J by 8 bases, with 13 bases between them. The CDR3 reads CASSLTRVTGELFF. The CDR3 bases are TGTGCCAGCAGTTTGACCAGGGTAACGGGGGAGCTGTTTTTT.

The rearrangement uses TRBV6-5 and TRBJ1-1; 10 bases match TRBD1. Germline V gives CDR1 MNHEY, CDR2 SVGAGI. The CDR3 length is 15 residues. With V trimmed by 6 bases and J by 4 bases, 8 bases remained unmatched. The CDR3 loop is CASRPGTGEGTEAFF. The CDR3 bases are TGTGCCAGCAGACCAGGGACAGGGGAGGGCACTGAAGCTTTCTTT.

The CDR3 DNA is TGTGCCAGCAGTCCCTCCGGGACAGGGGCTATGAACACTGAAGCTTTCTTT. This gives the protein CASSPSGTGAMNTEAFF. The chain carries TRBV6-6 and TRBJ1-1; 10 nucleotides align to TRBD1. The germline V gene has CDR1 MNHNY and CDR2 SVGAGI (reference sequence). The CDR3 has 17 residues. V shed 5 bases, J shed 0 bases, and the junction held 9 bases outside the gene matches.

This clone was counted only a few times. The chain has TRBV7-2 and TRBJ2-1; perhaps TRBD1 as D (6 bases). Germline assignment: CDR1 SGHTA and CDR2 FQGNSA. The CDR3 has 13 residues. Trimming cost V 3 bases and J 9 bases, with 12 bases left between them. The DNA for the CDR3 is TGTGCCAGCAGCTTTGCTATAGGGGGTGAGCAGTTCTTC. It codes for CASSFAIGGEQFF.

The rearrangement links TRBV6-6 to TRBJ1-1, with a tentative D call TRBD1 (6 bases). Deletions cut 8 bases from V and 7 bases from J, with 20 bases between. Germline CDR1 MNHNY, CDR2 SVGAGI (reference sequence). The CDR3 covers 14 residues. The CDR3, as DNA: TGTGCCAGCCCTAAAAATCCGGACAGCTATGAAGCTTTCTTT. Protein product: CASPKNPDSYEAFF.

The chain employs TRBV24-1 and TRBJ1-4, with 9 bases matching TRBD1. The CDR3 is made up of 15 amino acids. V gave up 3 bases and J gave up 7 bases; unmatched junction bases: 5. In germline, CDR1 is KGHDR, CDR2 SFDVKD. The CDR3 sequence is CATSDGGTGTEKLFF. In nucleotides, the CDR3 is TGTGCCACCAGTGATGGAGGGACAGGGACTGAAAAACTGTTTTTT.

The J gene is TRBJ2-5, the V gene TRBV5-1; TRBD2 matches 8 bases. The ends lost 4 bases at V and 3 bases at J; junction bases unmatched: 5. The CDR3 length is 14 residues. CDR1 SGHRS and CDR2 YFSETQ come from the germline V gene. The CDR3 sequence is CASSDLSGEETQYF. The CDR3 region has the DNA TGCGCCAGCAGCGACCTTAGCGGGGAAGAGACCCAGTACTTC.

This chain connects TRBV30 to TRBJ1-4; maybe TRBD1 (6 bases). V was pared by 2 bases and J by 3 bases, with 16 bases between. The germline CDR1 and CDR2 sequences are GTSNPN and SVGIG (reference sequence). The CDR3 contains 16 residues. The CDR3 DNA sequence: TGTGCCTGGAGTCCACGAGGGGGTTTGGCTAATGAAAAACTGTTTTTT. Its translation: CAWSPRGGLANEKLFF.

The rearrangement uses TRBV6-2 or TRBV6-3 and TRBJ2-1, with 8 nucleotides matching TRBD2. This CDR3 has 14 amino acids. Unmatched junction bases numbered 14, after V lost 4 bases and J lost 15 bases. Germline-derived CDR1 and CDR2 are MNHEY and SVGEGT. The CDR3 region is CASSSGGGLPIRFF. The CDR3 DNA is TGTGCCAGCAGTTCCGGCGGGGGGTTGCCTATTAGGTTCTTC.

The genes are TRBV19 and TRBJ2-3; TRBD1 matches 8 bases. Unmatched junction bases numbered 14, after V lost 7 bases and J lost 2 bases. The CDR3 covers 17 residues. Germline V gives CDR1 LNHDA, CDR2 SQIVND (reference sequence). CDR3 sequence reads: CASMGREAGGVTDTQYF. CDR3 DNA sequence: TGTGCCAGTATGGGCCGCGAAGCAGGGGGCGTCACAGATACGCAGTATTTT.

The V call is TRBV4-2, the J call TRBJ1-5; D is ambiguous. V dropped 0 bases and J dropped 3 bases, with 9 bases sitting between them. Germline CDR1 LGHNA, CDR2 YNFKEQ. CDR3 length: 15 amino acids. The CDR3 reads CASSQDGQINQPQHF. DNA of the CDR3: TGTGCCAGCAGCCAAGATGGGCAAATCAATCAGCCCCAGCATTTT.